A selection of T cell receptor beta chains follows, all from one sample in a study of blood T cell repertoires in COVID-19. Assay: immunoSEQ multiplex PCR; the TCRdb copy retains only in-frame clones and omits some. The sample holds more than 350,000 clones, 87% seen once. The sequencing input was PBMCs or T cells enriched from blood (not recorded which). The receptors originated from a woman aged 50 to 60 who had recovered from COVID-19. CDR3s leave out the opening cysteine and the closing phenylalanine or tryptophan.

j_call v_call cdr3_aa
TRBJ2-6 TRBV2 ASSRGSGANVLT
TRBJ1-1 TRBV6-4 ASSASGDAEAF
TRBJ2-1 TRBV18 ASSPSSGGAYNEQF
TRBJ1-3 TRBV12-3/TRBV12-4 ASSGSGNTIY
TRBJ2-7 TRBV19 ASRAQDVSYEQY
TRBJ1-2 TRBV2 ASSGQTGLNGYT
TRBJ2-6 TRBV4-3 ASSQEGRGSGANVLT
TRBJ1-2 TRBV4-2 ASSQEGGTANYGYT
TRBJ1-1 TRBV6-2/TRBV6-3 ASSYIGQGGEAF
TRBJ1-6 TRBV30 AWSPQGASPLH
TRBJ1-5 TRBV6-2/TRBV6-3 ASSIDRPSNQPQH
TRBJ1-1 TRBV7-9 ASSLGVGSGGEAF
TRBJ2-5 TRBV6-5 ASNRDRVQETQY
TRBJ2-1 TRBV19 ASSRNSYNEQF
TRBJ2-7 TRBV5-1 ASSSGDSLFLEQY
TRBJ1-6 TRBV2 ASSETENSPLH
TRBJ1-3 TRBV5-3 ARSPTGNKNTIY
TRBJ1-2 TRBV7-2 ASIVPGGAHGYT
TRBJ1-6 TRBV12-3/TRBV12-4 ASTTGGSPLH
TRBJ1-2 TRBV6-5 ASSYSGGWRGYT
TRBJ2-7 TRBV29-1 SVGPKSGYEQY
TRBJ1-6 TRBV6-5 ASTLRQNSPLH
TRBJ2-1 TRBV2 ASSAGTGLWQF
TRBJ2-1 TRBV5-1 ASSLETAGVPDEQF
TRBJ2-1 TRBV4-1 ASSQGPNEQF
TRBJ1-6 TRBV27 ASSLGGGNSPLH
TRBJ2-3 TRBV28 ASRGRGGGNTDTQY
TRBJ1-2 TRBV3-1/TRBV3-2 ASSQSGTGISGYT
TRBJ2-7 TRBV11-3 ASSSPGGQQY
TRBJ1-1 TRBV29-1 SVSVKEAF
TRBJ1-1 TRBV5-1 ASSGGQGANTEAF